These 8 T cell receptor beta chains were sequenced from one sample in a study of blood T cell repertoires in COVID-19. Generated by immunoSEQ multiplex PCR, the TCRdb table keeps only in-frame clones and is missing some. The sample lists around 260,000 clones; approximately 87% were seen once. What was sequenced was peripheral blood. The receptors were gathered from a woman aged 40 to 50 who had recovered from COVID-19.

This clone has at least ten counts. CDR3 sequence: CASSPGLGFNEQYF. The CDR3 DNA is TGTGCCAGCAGCCCCGGACTAGGATTCAACGAGCAGTACTTC. The rearrangement joins TRBV9 to TRBJ2-7, with 7 bases identical to TRBD2. CDR1 is SGDLS and CDR2 is YYNGEE in the germline V gene. The V segment lost 4 bases and the J segment 5 bases; nucleotides outside the gene matches: 9. The CDR3 has 14 amino acids.

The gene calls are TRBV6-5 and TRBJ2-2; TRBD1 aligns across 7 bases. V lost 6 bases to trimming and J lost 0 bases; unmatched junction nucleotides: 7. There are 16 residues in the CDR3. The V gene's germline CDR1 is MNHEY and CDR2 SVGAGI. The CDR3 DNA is TGTGCCAGCAGATACCCCGGGACAGCGAACACCGGGGAGCTGTTTTTT. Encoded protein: CASRYPGTANTGELFF.

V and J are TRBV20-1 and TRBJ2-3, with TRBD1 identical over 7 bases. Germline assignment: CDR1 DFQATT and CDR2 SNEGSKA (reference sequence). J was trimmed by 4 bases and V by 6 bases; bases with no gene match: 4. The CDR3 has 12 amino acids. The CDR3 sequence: CSASTGADTQYF. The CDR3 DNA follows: TGCAGTGCCAGTACAGGGGCAGATACGCAGTATTTT.

For the CDR3, the DNA is TGTGCCAGCAGCCAGAAAAGGACAGGTGGGTACGAGCAGTACTTC. It specifies CASSQKRTGGYEQYF. V is TRBV3-1 (or the pseudogene TRBV3-2) and J is TRBJ2-7; 7 bases are a match to TRBD1. V lost 3 bases, J lost 4 bases, and 9 bases stayed unmatched. Germline V gives CDR1 LGHDT, CDR2 YNNKEL (reference sequence). CDR3 length: 15 residues.

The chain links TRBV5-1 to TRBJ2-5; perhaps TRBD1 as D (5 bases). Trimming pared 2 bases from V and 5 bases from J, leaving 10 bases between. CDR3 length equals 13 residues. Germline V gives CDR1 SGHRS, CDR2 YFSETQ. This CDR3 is CASSLDSRETQYF. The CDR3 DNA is TGCGCCAGCAGCTTAGACAGTCGCGAGACCCAGTACTTC.

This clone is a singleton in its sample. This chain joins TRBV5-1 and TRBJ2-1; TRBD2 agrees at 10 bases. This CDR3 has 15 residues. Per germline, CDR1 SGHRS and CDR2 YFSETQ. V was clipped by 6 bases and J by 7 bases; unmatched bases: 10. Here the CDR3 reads CASTERAGGPNEQFF. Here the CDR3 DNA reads TGCGCCAGCACCGAGCGAGCGGGGGGGCCAAATGAGCAGTTCTTC.

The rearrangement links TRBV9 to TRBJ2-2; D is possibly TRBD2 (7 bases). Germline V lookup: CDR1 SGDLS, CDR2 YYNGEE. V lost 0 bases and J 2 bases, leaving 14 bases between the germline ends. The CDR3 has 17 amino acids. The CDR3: CASSVVPGGTNTGELFF. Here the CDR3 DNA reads TGTGCCAGCAGCGTAGTTCCCGGGGGGACAAACACCGGGGAGCTGTTTTTT. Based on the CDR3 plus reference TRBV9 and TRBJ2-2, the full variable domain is DSGVTQTPKHLITATGQRVTLRCSPRSGDLSVYWYQQSLDQGLQFLIQYYNGEERAKGNILERFSAQQFPDLHSELNLSSLELGDSALYFCASSVVPGGTNTGELFFGEGSRLTVL.

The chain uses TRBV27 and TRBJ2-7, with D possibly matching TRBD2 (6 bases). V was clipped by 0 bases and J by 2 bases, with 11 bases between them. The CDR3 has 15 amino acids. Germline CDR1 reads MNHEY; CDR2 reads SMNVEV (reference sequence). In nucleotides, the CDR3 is TGTGCCAGCAGTTTATCGGCGGGGCGGACCTACGAGCAGTACTTC. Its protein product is CASSLSAGRTYEQYF.